This T cell receptor (beta chain) was captured in a study of radiation and T cells in renal cell carcinoma. Study details: Nephrectomy followed 15 Gy stereotactic body radiation by 4 weeks.

This clone has more than one count but fewer than ten. Trimming took off 7 bases at V and 5 bases at J, with 14 bases between the two ends. Germline CDR1 and CDR2: GTSNPN and SVGIG (reference sequence). This CDR3 spans 12 amino acids. Produced via immunoSEQ multiplex PCR; TCRdb's table is partial and in-frame only. The sample lists fewer than 150,000 clones; 88% were seen once. The time point: blood 2 weeks post-SBRT. The treatment denotes: 15 Gy SBRT to primary tumor, nephrectomy 4 weeks later. This receptor was obtained from a woman in her 70s with renal cell carcinoma. This rearrangement joins TRBV30 to TRBJ1-2; D gene uncertain. The sample in question was blood, obtained from a patient whose treatment included radiotherapy and nephrectomy. The CDR3 is CASSPSGYGYTF. Written as DNA, the CDR3 is TGTGCCTCCTCTCCCTCGGGGTATGGCTACACCTTC.